These 15 T cell receptor beta chains share one sample of origin, sequenced in a study of shared clonotypes between healthy human individuals. Produced via immunoSEQ multiplex PCR; TCRdb's table is partial and in-frame only. The sample consists of about a million clones, around 74% of them appearing once. The sequencing sample was made of memory CD4+ T cells sorted from blood. Subset given: CD45RA-negative fraction. The receptors originated from a man aged 18 to 29 in good health.

The V and J genes are TRBV4-3 and TRBJ2-2; D call uncertain. From germline, CDR1 is LGHNA and CDR2 YSLEER. The CDR3 sequence is 15 residues long. Trimming removed 2 bases from V and 3 bases from J, with 10 bases in between. CDR3 bases: TGCGCCAGCAGCCAAAGTGCCGGCTACACCGGGGAGCTGTTTTTT. Its protein is CASSQSAGYTGELFF.

This chain connects TRBV7-2 to TRBJ1-4; no clear D. Looked up from germline, CDR1 is SGHTA and CDR2 is FQGNSA. V was clipped by 5 bases and J by 7 bases, with 14 bases between them. The CDR3 covers 14 residues. CDR3 region: CASSRPGYSEKLFF. CDR3 coding DNA: TGTGCCAGCAGCCGTCCGGGGTATAGTGAAAAACTGTTTTTT.

The chain recombines TRBV27 with TRBJ2-1; 8 bases agree with TRBD1. The CDR3 loop spans 18 amino acids. Trimming took 2 bases from V and 5 from J; bases not matched to a gene: 14. Germline CDR1 and CDR2: MNHEY and SMNVEV (reference sequence). CDR3 nucleotide sequence: TGTGCCAGCAGTTTAACCCTCCCGGGACAGGTACTTGACAATGAGCAGTTCTTC. Amino acid sequence: CASSLTLPGQVLDNEQFF.

The chain is built from TRBV15 and TRBJ1-5, with 7 bases fitting TRBD1. V was clipped by 3 bases and J by 10 bases; unmatched bases: 12. This CDR3 comprises 15 residues. CDR1 is LNHNV and CDR2 is YYDKDF in the germline V gene (reference sequence). The DNA for the CDR3 is TGTGCCACCAGCAGGGGTATCGGACAGGCCCAACCCCAGCATTTT. It specifies CATSRGIGQAQPQHF.

In its sample, this clone was seen many times. The chain couples TRBV2 to TRBJ2-7; D call uncertain. V was trimmed by 4 bases and J by 7 bases, leaving 11 bases between them. The CDR3 totals 12 residues. The germline CDR1 and CDR2 sequences are SNHLY and FYNNEI. The DNA for the CDR3 is TGTGCCAGCAGTGGACGGCGATCGGAGCAGTACTTC. Translation: CASSGRRSEQYF. The complete variable domain, with remaining parts taken from reference TRBV2 and TRBJ2-7, reads EPEVTQTPSHQVTQMGQEVILRCVPISNHLYFYWYRQILGQKVEFLVSFYNNEISEKSEIFDDQFSVERPDGSNFTLKIRSTKLEDSAMYFCASSGRRSEQYFGPGTRLTVT.

In its sample, this clone was seen many times. The sample has other DNA sequences that encode this CDR3 too. J is TRBJ1-1 and V is TRBV18, with D unresolved. With 6 bases removed from V and 0 bases from J, the gap between germline ends came to 8 bases. The germline CDR1 and CDR2 sequences are KGHSH and LQKENI. This CDR3 spans 13 amino acids. CDR3 bases: TGTGCCAGCTCCCCCGATATGAACACTGAAGCTTTCTTT. The encoded protein is CASSPDMNTEAFF. Drawing the rest from reference TRBV18 and TRBJ1-1, the complete variable domain is NAGVMQNPRHLVRRRGQEARLRCSPMKGHSHVYWYRQLPEEGLKFMVYLQKENIIDESGMPKERFSAEFPKEGPSILRIQQVVRGDSAAYFCASSPDMNTEAFFGQGTRLTVV.

The J gene is TRBJ2-7, the V gene TRBV21-1; no check of the table's D call, TRBD1, against the DNA was made. TRBV21-1 is a pseudogene. The CDR3 sequence is 17 residues long. The DNA for the CDR3 is TGTGCCAGCAGCAAGGCTCTGGGCAGGCCCAGTGGCTACGAGCAGTACTTC. It codes for CASSKALGRPSGYEQYF.

This clone was detected a few times. The chain combines TRBV28 with TRBJ1-2; D may be TRBD1 (5 bases). The CDR3 totals 16 residues. Between the trimmed V and J ends, which lost 7 bases and 1 base, there was a span of 19 bases. Germline CDR1 and CDR2: MDHEN and SYDVKM. This chain's CDR3 is CASTSKPVQDNYGYTF. The CDR3, as DNA: TGTGCCAGCACCAGTAAGCCCGTACAGGATAACTATGGCTACACCTTC.

The chain recombines TRBV2 with TRBJ1-5, with a weak D call TRBD1 (6 bases). The CDR3 has 15 amino acids. Germline assignment: CDR1 SNHLY and CDR2 FYNNEI. Between the trimmed V and J ends, which lost 7 bases and 5 bases, there was a span of 18 bases. The CDR3 nucleotides are TGTGCCAGCAAGGGGGGGTTAGGATACGATCAGCCCCAGCATTTT. Amino acids: CASKGGLGYDQPQHF.

The chain has TRBV5-6 and TRBJ2-7, with TRBD1 matching 11 bases. Per the germline V gene, CDR1 is SGHDT and CDR2 is YYEEEE. J was trimmed by 5 bases and V by 0 bases; bases with no gene match: 4. The CDR3 runs 15 residues. CDR3 region: CASSLVDRGRDEQYF. CDR3 in DNA: TGTGCCAGCAGCTTGGTGGACAGGGGGCGCGACGAGCAGTACTTC.

The CDR3 DNA follows: TGTGCCAGCAGTCAACGGGGAGGGGGAGACCCCGATACGCAGTATTTT. Protein: CASSQRGGGDPDTQYF. This chain uses TRBV6-6 with TRBJ2-3, with D perhaps TRBD2 (7 bases). Trimming stripped 5 bases from V and 6 bases from J, with 21 bases between. Germline V lookup: CDR1 MNHNY, CDR2 SVGAGI (reference sequence). This CDR3 has 16 residues.

Only one count was recorded for this clone. The chain recombines TRBV6-1 with TRBJ1-2; 7 nucleotides match TRBD1. CDR1 and CDR2 (germline): MNHNS, SASEGT. J gave up 4 bases and V 7 bases, and 9 bases lay outside the gene matches. The CDR3 covers 14 residues. CDR3 in amino acids: CASNQQGPPYGYTF. CDR3 DNA sequence: TGTGCCAGCAACCAACAGGGGCCCCCCTATGGCTACACCTTC.

This chain uses TRBV4-3 with TRBJ2-2, with 7 bases matching TRBD2. Trimming at V came to 1 base and at J to 2 bases, leaving 7 bases not matched to a gene. Germline CDR1 reads LGHNA; CDR2 reads YSLEER. The CDR3 runs to 17 residues. CDR3 bases: TGCGCCAGCAGCCAAGTTAGCCTAGCGGCCAACACCGGGGAGCTGTTTTTT. Translation: CASSQVSLAANTGELFF.

This clone was observed a few times. The same CDR3 also results from other DNA sequences found in this sample. The chain has TRBV5-1 and TRBJ2-5; the match to TRBD2 covers 11 bases. V dropped 0 bases and J dropped 1; count of bases not matched to a gene: 2. This CDR3 comprises 16 residues. In germline, CDR1 is SGHRS, CDR2 YFSETQ. DNA for the CDR3: TGCGCCAGCAGCTTGGGGGGACTAGCGGTCCAAGAGACCCAGTACTTC. Translation: CASSLGGLAVQETQYF. Using reference TRBV5-1 and TRBJ2-5 for the parts outside the CDR3, the full variable domain is KAGVTQTPRYLIKTRGQQVTLSCSPISGHRSVSWYQQTPGQGLQFLFEYFSETQRNKGNFPGRFSGRQFSNSRSEMNVSTLELGDSALYLCASSLGGLAVQETQYFGPGTRLLVL.

The chain links TRBV29-1 to TRBJ2-2; TRBD2 is a possible D gene (7 bases). Germline V CDR1 and CDR2: SQVTM, ANQGSEA. The CDR3 is 14 amino acids. The V end lost 8 bases, the J end lost 2 bases, and 15 bases lay between the germline ends. DNA of the CDR3: TGCAGCATCCGTAGGGGGGGAAACACCGGGGAGCTGTTTTTT. Translation: CSIRRGGNTGELFF.